This T cell receptor beta chain was retrieved from a study of CD8 T cells in Susac syndrome. The CDR3 runs to 16 residues. Germline V gives CDR1 LGHDT, CDR2 YNNKEL (reference sequence). Trimming removed 4 bases from V and 4 bases from J, with 17 bases in between. Random-hexamer reverse transcription was applied to roughly 0.45 to 1 ug RNA. TCR beta CDR3 was amplified by immunoSEQ multiplex PCR. This amplification extended across 54 Vbeta and 13 Jbeta segments. MiXCR was run by TCRdb on the immunoSEQ multiplex PCR reads, yielding one entry per CDR3 protein. Here the sample spans about 300,000 distinct CDR3 sequences, under 95% being singletons. Stable or active relapsing-remitting multiple sclerosis, untreated and meeting revised McDonald criteria, defined the controls. The CD8+ and CD4+ T cells were negatively isolated, with the TEMRA cells enriched by FACS.

The rearrangement links TRBV3-1 to TRBJ1-5, with D possibly TRBD1 on 5 matching bases. Sequences were obtained from CD4+ T cells from PBMCs. This receptor was obtained from a human donor with multiple sclerosis. CDR3 sequence reads: CASSRGAGSLNQPQHF. The CDR3 DNA follows: TGTGCCAGCAGCCGTGGGGCGGGAAGCCTAAATCAGCCCCAGCATTTT.